The 8 T cell receptor beta chains below were found in one sample sequenced in a study of CDR3 diversity in severe acne. In TCRdb, the PCR reads were re-called with MiXCR into one record per CDR3 protein. The table records about 85,000 distinct CDR3 sequences, roughly half of them present only once. The sequenced sample was blood. The receptors come from a male donor in good health, serving as a control.

CDR3 coding DNA: TGCAGCGTAATTCCCGGCGGGAGGGTCGGGCAGTACTTC. It is translated as CSVIPGGRVGQYF. This chain connects TRBV29-1 to TRBJ2-7, with TRBD2 identical over 9 bases. The CDR3 sequence is 13 residues long. V shed 6 bases and J 9 bases; nucleotides not matched to a gene: 12. The germline CDR1 and CDR2 sequences are SQVTM and ANQGSEA.

The J gene is TRBJ2-3, the V gene TRBV6-5; 12 bases map to TRBD1. Germline V lookup: CDR1 MNHEY, CDR2 SVGAGI. This CDR3 has 16 residues. The ends lost 0 bases at V and 5 bases at J; junction bases unmatched: 3. The CDR3: CASSYSGTGGVDTQYF. The CDR3 coding sequence is TGTGCCAGCAGTTACTCGGGGACAGGGGGCGTAGATACGCAGTATTTT.

The rearrangement links TRBV25-1 to TRBJ1-2; D is unclear. V shed 11 bases and J shed 3 bases, with 19 bases lying between them. The CDR3 has 14 residues. The germline gives CDR1 MGHDK, CDR2 SYGVNS. Here the CDR3 DNA reads TGTGCCTGGACCGGACCTATGGCCTACTATGGCTACACCTTC. It specifies CAWTGPMAYYGYTF.

This clonotype was observed a handful of times. The rearrangement joins TRBV29-1 to TRBJ1-1; possibly TRBD1 for D (5 bases). Trimming shortened V by 7 bases and J by 1 base, and 13 bases separated the two germline ends. Looked up from germline, CDR1 is SQVTM and CDR2 is ANQGSEA. CDR3 length equals 13 residues. The CDR3 reads CSAPGTENTEAFF. The CDR3 region has the DNA TGCAGCGCCCCCGGGACGGAGAACACTGAAGCTTTCTTT.

Notes on this clonotype: One end of the junction varies from germline; a read error may be responsible. V gene TRBV5-1 combines with J gene TRBJ1-2; the D is unclear. Germline lookup yields CDR1 SGHRS and CDR2 YFSETQ. CDR3 length equals 14 residues. The CDR3 sequence is CASRLSRNSYGYTF. The CDR3 DNA reads TGTGCCAGCAGGCTGAGCAGGAACTCCTATGGCTACACCTTC.

This clonotype was found a few times. The germline gene is not matched at one end of the junction; a read error may be the cause. This chain joins TRBV7-7 and TRBJ2-7, with a weak D call TRBD2 (6 bases). Germline V CDR1 and CDR2: SSHAT, FNYEAQ (reference sequence). The length of the CDR3 is 14 residues. CDR3 region: CASSLGRGFGEQYF. The CDR3 DNA sequence: TGTGCTAGCAGCTTAGGTCGGGGGTTCGGCGAGCAGTACTTC.

As concerns this clonotype: A read error may account for a junction end that differs from germline. The chain links TRBV7-9 to TRBJ1-2; 7 nucleotides match TRBD1. The CDR3 has 15 amino acids. Germline CDR1 reads SEHNR; CDR2 reads FQNEAQ (reference sequence). The CDR3: CASSSRGGTEYGHTF. The CDR3 nucleotides read TGTGCCAGCAGCTCAAGAGGCGGGACAGAGTATGGCCACACCTTC. Together with reference TRBV7-9 and TRBJ1-2, the CDR3 gives the full variable domain: DTGVSQNPRHKITKRGQNVTFRCDPISEHNRLYWYRQTLGQGPEFLTYFQNEAQLEKSRLLSDRFSAERPKGSFSTLEIQRTEQGDSAMYLCASSSRGGTEYGHTFGSGTRLTVV.

There are a few counts of this clonotype. The chain has TRBV15 and TRBJ2-7; TRBD1 matches at 8 bases. Losses at the gene ends were 0 bases for V and 4 bases for J; bases not matched to a gene: 5. The CDR3 extends over 15 amino acids. Germline CDR1 LNHNV, CDR2 YYDKDF (reference sequence). The CDR3 protein is CATSRDTTGGYEQYF. CDR3 nucleotides: TGTGCCACCAGCAGAGATACCACAGGGGGGTACGAGCAGTACTTC.